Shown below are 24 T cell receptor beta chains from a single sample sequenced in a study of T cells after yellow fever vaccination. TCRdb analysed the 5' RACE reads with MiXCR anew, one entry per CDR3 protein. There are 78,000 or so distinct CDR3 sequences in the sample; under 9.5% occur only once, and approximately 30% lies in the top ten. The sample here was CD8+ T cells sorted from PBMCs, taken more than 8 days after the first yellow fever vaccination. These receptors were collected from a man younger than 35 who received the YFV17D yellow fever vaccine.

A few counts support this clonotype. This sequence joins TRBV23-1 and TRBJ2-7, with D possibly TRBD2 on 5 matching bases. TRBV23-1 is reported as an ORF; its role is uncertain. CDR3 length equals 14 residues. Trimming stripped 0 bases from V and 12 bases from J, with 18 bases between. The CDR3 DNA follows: TGCGCCAGCAGTCAATCGGCCGGGATTTCACGCGGGTACGTC. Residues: CASSQSAGISRGYV.

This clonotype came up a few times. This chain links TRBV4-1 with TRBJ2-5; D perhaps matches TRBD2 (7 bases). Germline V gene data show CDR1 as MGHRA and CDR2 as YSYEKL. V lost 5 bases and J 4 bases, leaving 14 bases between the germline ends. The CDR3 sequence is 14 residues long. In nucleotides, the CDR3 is TGCGCCAGCAGCGGGGGGCGGGAGCCAGAGACCCAGTACTTC. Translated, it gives CASSGGREPETQYF.

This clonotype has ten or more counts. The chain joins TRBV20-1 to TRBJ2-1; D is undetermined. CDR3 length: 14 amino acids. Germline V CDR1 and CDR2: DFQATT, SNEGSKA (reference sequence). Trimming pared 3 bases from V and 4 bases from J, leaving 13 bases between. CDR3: CSASTEIHYNEQFF. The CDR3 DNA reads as TGCAGTGCTAGCACGGAAATCCATTACAATGAGCAGTTCTTC.

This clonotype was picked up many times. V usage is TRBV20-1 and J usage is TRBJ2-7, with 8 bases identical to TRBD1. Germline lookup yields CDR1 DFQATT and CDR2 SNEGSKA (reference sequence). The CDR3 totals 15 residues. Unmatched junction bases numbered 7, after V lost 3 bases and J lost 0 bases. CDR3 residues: CSASPGTGGSYEQYF. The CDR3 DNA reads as TGCAGTGCTAGCCCCGGGACAGGAGGCTCCTACGAGCAGTACTTC.

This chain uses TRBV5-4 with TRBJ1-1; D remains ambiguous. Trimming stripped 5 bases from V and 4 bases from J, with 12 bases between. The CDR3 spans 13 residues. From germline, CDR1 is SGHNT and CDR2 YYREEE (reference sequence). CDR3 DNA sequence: TGTGCCAGCAGGCCGGGCCGAGGCACTGAAGCTTTCTTT. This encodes CASRPGRGTEAFF.

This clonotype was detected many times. CDR3 sequence: CASSLYLETQYF. The CDR3 nucleotides read TGTGCCAGCAGCTTATATCTTGAGACCCAGTACTTC. The chain is built from TRBV13 and TRBJ2-5; D remains unclear. Germline V gene sequence: CDR1 PRHDT, CDR2 FYEKMQ (reference sequence). This CDR3 region has 12 residues. Trimming took 2 bases from V and 5 from J, leaving 6 bases between them.

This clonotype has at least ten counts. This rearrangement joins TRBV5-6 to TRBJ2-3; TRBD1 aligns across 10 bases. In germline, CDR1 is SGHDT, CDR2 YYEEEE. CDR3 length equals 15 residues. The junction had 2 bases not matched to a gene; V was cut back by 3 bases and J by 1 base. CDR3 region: CASSSGTGGTDTQYF. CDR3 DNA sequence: TGTGCCAGCAGCTCCGGGACAGGGGGCACAGATACGCAGTATTTT.

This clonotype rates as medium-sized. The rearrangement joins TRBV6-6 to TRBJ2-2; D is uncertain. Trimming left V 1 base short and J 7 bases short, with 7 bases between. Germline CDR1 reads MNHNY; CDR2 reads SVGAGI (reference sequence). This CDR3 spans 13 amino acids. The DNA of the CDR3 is TGTGCCAGCAGTTACTTCAGTAGCGGGGAGCTGTTTTTT. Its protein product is CASSYFSSGELFF.

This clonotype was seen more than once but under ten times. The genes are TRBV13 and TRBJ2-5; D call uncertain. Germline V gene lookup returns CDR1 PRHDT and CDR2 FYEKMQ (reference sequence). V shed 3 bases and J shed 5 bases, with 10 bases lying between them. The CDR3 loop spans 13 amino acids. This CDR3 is CASSFPEHETQYF. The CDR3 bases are TGTGCCAGCAGCTTCCCCGAGCATGAGACCCAGTACTTC.

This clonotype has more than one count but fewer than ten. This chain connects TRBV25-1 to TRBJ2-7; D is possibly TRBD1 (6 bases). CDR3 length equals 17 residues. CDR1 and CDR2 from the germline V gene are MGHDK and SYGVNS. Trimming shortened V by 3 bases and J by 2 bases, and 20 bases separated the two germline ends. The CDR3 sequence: CASSDYHTFRGAYEQYV. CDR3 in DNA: TGTGCCAGCAGTGACTACCACACCTTCAGGGGCGCCTACGAGCAGTACGTC.

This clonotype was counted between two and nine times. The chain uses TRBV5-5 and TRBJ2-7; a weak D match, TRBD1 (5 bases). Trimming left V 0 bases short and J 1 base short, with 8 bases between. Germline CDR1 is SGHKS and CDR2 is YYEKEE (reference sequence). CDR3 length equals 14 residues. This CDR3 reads CASSLAPGSYEQYV. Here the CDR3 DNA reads TGTGCCAGCAGCTTGGCCCCAGGGTCCTACGAGCAGTACGTC.

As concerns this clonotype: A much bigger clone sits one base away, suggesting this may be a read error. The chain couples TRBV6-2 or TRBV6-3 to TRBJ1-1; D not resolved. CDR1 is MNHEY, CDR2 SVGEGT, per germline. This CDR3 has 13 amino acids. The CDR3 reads CSSSYLGITEAFF. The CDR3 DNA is TGTTCCAGCAGTTACCTCGGGATCACTGAAGCTTTCTTT.

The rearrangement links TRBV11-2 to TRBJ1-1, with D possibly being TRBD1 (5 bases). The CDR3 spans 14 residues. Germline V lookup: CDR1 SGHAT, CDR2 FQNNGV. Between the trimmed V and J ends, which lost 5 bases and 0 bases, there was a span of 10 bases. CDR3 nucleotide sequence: TGTGCCAGCAGCCCTGGCAGGGTGAACACTGAAGCTTTCTTT. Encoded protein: CASSPGRVNTEAFF.

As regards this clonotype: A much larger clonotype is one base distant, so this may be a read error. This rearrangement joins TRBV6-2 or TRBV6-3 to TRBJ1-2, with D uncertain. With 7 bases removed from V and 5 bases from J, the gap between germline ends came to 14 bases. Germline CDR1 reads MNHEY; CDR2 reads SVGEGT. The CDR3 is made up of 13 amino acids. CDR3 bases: TGTGCCAGCATTCCGGCAGGCAAATATGGCTACACCTTC. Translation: CASIPAGKYGYTF.

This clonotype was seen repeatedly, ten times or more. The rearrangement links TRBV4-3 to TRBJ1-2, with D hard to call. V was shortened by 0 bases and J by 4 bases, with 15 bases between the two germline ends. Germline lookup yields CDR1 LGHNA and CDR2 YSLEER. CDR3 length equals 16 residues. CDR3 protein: CASSQDRERAGYGYTF. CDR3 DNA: TGCGCCAGCAGCCAAGATAGGGAGAGGGCGGGCTATGGCTACACCTTC.

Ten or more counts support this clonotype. CDR3 sequence reads: CASSLASHEQYF. The CDR3 nucleotides are TGTGCCAGCAGCTTAGCTTCCCACGAGCAGTACTTC. The V gene is TRBV7-9, the J gene TRBJ2-7; D is uncertain. CDR1 and CDR2 from the germline V gene are SEHNR and FQNEAQ (reference sequence). V lost 0 bases and J lost 5, with 5 bases in between. The CDR3 totals 12 residues.

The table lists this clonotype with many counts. The CDR3 DNA is TGTGCCAGCAGTCCTGGTTCCTCCTACGAGCAGTACTTC. Translation gives CASSPGSSYEQYF. V and J are TRBV27 and TRBJ2-7; D call uncertain. Germline CDR1 MNHEY, CDR2 SMNVEV (reference sequence). The CDR3 is 13 residues long. The V end lost 5 bases, the J end lost 0 bases, and 8 bases lay between the germline ends.

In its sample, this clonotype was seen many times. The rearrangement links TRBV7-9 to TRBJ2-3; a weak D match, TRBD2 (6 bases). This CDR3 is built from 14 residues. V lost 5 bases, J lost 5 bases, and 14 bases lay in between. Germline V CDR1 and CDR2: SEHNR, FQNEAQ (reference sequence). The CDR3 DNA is TGTGCCAGCAGCCGGGACTGGGCGGGAGATACGCAGTATTTT. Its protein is CASSRDWAGDTQYF.

The CDR3 reads CASSADTSLGPQHF. The CDR3 DNA follows: TGCGCCAGCAGCGCTGACACTTCGTTGGGGCCCCAGCATTTT. This rearrangement joins TRBV4-1 to TRBJ1-5; no clear D gene. The CDR3 is made up of 14 amino acids. Per the germline V gene, CDR1 is MGHRA and CDR2 is YSYEKL. The V and J ends lost 5 bases and 9 bases respectively, with 17 bases between them.

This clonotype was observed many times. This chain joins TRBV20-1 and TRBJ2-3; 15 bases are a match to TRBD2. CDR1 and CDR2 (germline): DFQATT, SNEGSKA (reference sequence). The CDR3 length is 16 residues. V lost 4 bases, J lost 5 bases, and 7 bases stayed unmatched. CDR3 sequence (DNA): TGCAGTGCTAATGGACTAGCGGGGGGGCGGGTAGATACGCAGTATTTT. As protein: CSANGLAGGRVDTQYF.

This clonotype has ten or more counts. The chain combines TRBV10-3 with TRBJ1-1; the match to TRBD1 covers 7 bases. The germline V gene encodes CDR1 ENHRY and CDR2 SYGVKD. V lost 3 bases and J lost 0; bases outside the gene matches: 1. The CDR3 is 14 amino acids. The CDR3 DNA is TGTGCCATCAGTGAAACAGGGGTGAACACTGAAGCTTTCTTT. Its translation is CAISETGVNTEAFF.

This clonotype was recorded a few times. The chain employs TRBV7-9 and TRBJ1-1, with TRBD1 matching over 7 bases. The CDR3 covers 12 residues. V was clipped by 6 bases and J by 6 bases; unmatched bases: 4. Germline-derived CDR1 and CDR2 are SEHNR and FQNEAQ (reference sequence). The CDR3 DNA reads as TGTGCCAGCAGATTAACAGGGGCTGAAGCTTTCTTT. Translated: CASRLTGAEAFF.

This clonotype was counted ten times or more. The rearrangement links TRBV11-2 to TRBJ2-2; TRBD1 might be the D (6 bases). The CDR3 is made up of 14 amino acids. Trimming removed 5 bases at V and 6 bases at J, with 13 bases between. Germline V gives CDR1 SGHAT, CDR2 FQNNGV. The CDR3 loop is CASSLTQGPGELFF. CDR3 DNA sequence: TGTGCCAGCAGCCTCACACAGGGTCCCGGGGAGCTGTTTTTT.

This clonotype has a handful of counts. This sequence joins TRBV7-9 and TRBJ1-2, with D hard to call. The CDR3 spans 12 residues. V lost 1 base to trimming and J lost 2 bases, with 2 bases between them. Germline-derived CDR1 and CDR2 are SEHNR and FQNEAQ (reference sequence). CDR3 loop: CASSLGNYGYTF. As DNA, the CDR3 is TGTGCCAGCAGCTTAGGGAACTATGGCTACACCTTC.